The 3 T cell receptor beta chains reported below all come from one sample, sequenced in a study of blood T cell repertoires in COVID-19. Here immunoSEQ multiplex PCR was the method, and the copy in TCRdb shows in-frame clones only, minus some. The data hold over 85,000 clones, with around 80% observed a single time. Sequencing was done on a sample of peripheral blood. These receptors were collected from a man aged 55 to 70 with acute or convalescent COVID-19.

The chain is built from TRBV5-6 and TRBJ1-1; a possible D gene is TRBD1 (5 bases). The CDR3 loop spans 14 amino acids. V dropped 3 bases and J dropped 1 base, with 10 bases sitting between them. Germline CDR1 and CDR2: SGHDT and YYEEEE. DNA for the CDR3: TGTGCCAGCAGCTCGGCCGGGGGGAACACTGAAGCTTTCTTT. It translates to CASSSAGGNTEAFF.

The DNA for the CDR3 is TGTGCCAGCTCACCACAGGAGGGGGCGAGTGGTAATTCACCCCTCCACTTT. Translating it yields CASSPQEGASGNSPLHF. The chain uses TRBV18 and TRBJ1-6, with 7 bases fitting TRBD1. The CDR3 is 17 residues long. The J segment lost 6 bases and the V segment lost 1 base, leaving 9 bases of the junction unmatched. Germline CDR1 and CDR2: KGHSH and LQKENI.

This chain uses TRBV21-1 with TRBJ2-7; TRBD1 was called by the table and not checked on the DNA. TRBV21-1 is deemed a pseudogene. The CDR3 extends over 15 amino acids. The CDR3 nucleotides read TGTGCCAGCACCCTGGACAGGGGACAACCCTACGAGCAGTACGTC. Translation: CASTLDRGQPYEQYV.